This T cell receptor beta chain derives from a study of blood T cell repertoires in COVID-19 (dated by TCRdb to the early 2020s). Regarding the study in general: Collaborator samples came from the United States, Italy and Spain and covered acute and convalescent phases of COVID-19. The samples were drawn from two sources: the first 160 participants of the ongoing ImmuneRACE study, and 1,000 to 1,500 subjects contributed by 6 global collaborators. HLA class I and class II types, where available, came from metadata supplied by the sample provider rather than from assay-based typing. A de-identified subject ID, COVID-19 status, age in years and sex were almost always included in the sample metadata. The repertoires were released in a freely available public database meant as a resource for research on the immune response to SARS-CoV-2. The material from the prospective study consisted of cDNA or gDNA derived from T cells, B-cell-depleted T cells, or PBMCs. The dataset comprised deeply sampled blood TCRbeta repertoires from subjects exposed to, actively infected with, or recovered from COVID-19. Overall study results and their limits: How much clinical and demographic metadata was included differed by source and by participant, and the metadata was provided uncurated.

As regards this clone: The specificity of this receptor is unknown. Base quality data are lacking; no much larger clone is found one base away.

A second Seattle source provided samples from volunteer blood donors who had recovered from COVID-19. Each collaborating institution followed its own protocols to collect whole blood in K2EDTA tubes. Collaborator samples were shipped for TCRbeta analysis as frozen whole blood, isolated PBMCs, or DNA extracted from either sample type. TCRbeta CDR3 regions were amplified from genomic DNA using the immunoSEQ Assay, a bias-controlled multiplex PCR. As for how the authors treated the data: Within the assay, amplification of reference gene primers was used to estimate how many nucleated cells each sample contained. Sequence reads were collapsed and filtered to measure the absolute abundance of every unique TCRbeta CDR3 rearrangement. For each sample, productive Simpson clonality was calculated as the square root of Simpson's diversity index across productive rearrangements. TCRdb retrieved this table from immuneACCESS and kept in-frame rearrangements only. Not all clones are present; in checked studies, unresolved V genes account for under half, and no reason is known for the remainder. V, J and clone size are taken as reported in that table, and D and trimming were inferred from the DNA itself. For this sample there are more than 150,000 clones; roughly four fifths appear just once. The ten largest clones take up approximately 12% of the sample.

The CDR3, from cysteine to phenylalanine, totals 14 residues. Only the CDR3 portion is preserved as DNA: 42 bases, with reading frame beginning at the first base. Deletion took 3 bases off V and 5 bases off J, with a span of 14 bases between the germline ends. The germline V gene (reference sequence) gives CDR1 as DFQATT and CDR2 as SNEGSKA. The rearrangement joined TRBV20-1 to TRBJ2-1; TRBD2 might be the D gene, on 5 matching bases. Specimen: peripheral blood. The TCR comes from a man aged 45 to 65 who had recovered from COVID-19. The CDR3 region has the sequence CSASKLGSHNEQFF. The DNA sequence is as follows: TGCAGTGCTAGTAAACTAGGTTCACACAATGAGCAGTTCTTC.